This T cell receptor (beta chain) is from a study of T cell repertoires in cytomegalovirus infection (dated by TCRdb to about 2019). Context from the whole study: Because public TCR beta signatures pointed to carriage of CMV infection together with the matching HLA type, the HLA type of each donor mattered for the analysis. Here is what the overall study found, with its caveats: In both this cohort and an independent approximately 370-donor cohort, the cumulative frequency of public TCR beta family members distinguished carriers of CMV infection plus the relevant HLA type. The ex vivo response was dominated by HLA-C-restricted CMV-specific TCR beta clonotypes, and the single most frequent clonotype in two of eight donors was supplied by these HLA-C-restricted clonotypes.

This clonotype appeared many times. What this receptor recognizes is not known. No per-base quality is available; no much larger clone lies one base away. The instrument was an Illumina HiSeq 1500. Using fastp trimming at Q25 and MiXCR clonotype assembly, TCRdb reanalyzed the public sequencing data and kept in-frame beta chains. CDR3 protein sequences are deduplicated, and each keeps its most common genes and DNA. For this sample the table gives about 76,000 distinct CDR3 sequences, of which 3.7% were detected only once. About 4.6% of the sample comes from the top ten. The trim is 5 bases for V and 2 bases for J, with a gap of 13 bases between the germline ends. From cysteine to phenylalanine, the CDR3 is 15 amino acids long. The read is trimmed to its CDR3 DNA, 45 bases read in frame from base 1. For CDR1 and CDR2, the germline V gene (reference sequence) lists SEHNR and FQNEAQ.

The receptor was isolated from a human donor in good health (CMV status not recorded). Some clones in this sample may be carry-over from other donors' samples. Sequenced material: PBMCs. In this chain, TRBV7-9 is recombined with TRBJ1-5; there is no confident call for the D gene. The CDR3 region: CASSRDSRGNQPQHF. The DNA is TGTGCCAGCAGCCGCGACTCCCGCGGCAATCAGCCCCAGCATTTT.